This record concerns one T cell receptor (beta chain) sequence. Its target is not known. This specimen comes from a study of cytomegalovirus exposure and HLA in healthy donors. Overall study results and limits: An analysis that was carried out later associated approximately 15,000 TCR beta sequences with HLA alleles at 0.05 false discovery rate.

Vbeta (60) and Jbeta (13) primers were used in the PCR. The data were produced by immunoSEQ multiplex PCR, yet TCRdb's version contains in-frame clones alone and is incomplete. Of around 300,000 clones in the sample, approximately 70% were seen once. Germline assignment: CDR1 SQVTM and CDR2 ANQGSEA. Deletions cut 2 bases from V and 3 bases from J, with 11 bases between. The CDR3 covers 13 residues. The TCR originated in a female donor in good health and CMV-seronegative. This chain uses TRBV29-1 with TRBJ2-7; perhaps TRBD1 as D (6 bases). The sequenced sample consisted of PBMCs. CDR3 amino acids: CSVELGAFYEQYF. DNA of the CDR3: TGCAGCGTTGAATTGGGGGCATTCTACGAGCAGTACTTC.